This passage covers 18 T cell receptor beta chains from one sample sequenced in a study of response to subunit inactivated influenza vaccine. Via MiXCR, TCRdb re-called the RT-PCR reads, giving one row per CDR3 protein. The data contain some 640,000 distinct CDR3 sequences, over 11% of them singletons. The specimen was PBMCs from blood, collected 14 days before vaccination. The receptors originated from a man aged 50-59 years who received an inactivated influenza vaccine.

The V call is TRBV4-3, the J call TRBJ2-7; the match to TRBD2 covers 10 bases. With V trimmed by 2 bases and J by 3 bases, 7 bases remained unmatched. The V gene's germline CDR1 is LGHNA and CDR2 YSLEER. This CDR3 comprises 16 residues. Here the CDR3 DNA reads TGCGCCAGCAGCCAATCCGGGACTAGCGCTTTCTACGAGCAGTACTTC. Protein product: CASSQSGTSAFYEQYF.

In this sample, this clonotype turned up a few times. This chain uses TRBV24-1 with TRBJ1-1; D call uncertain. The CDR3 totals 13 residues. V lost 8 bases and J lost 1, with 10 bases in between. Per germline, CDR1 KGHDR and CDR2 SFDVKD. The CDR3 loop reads CATKGGGNTEAFF. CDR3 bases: TGTGCCACCAAGGGAGGTGGGAACACTGAAGCTTTCTTT.

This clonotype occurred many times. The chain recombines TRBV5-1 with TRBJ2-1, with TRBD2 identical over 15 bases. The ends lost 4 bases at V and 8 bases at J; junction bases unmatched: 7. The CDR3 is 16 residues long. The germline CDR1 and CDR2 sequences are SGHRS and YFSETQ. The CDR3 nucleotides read TGCGCCAGCAGCAGGAGGACTAGCGGGGGGGCCCATGAGCAGTTCTTC. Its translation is CASSRRTSGGAHEQFF.

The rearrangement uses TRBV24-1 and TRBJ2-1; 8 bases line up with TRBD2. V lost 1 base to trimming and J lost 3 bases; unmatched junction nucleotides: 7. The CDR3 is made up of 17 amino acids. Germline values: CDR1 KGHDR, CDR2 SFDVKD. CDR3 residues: CATSDLDGLAGYNEQFF. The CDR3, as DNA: TGTGCCACCAGTGATTTAGATGGACTAGCTGGCTACAATGAGCAGTTCTTC.

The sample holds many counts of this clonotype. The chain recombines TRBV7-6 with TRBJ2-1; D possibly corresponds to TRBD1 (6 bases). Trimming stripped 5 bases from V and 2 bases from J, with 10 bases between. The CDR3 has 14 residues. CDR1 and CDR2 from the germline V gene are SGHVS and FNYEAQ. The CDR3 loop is CASSIQGTYNEQFF. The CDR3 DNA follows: TGTGCCAGCAGCATACAGGGAACCTACAATGAGCAGTTCTTC.

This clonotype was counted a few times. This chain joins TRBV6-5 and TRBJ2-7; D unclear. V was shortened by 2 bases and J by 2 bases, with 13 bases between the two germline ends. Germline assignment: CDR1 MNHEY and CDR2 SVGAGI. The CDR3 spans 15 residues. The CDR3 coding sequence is TGTGCCAGCAGTTACGATCACTTGGACCCCTACGAGCAGTACTTC. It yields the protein CASSYDHLDPYEQYF.

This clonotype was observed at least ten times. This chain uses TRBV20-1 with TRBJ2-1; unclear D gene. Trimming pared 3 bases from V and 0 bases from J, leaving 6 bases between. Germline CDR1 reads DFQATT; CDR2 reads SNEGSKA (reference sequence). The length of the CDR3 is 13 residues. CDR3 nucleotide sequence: TGCAGTGCTAGCCTCGACTCCTACAATGAGCAGTTCTTC. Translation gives CSASLDSYNEQFF.

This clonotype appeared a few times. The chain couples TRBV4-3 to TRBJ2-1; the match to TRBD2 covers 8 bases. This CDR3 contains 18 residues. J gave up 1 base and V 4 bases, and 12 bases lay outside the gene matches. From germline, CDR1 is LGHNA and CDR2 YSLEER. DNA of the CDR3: TGCGCCAGCAGCCCCGCGTTTTCAGCGGGGGTATCCTACAATGAGCAGTTCTTC. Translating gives CASSPAFSAGVSYNEQFF.

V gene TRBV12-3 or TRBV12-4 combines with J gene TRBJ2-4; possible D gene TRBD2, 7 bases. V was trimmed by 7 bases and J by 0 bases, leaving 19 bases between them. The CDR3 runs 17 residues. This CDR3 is CASTGGQVVLAKNIQYF. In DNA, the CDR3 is TGTGCCAGCACCGGGGGGCAGGTGGTACTAGCCAAAAACATTCAGTACTTC.

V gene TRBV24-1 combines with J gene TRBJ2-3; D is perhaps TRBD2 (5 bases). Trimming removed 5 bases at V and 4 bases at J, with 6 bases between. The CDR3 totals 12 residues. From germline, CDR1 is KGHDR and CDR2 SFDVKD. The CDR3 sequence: CATSAGSDTQYF. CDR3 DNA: TGTGCCACCAGTGCGGGGTCAGATACGCAGTATTTT.

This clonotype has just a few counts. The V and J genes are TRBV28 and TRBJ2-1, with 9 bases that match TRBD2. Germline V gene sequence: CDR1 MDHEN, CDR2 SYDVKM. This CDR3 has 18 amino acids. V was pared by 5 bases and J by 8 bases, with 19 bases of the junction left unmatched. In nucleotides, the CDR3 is TGTGCCAGCAGTGGGCCCCCAGGGCGCGGGAGGGCCGGATATGAGCAGTTCTTC. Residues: CASSGPPGRGRAGYEQFF.

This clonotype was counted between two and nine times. The CDR3 region is CASSKTRHYGYTF. DNA for the CDR3: TGTGCCAGCAGCAAAACACGGCACTATGGCTACACCTTC. V is TRBV27 and J is TRBJ1-2; D gene uncertain. The CDR3 runs to 13 residues. From germline, CDR1 is MNHEY and CDR2 SMNVEV (reference sequence). Trimming took off 6 bases at V and 3 bases at J, with 11 bases between the two ends.

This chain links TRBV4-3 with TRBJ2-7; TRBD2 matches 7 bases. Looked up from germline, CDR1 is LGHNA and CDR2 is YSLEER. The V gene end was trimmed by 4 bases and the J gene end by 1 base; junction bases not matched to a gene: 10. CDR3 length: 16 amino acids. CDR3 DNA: TGCGCCAGCAGCCTAATCTGGGCTAGCGGATCCTACGAGCAGTACTTC. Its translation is CASSLIWASGSYEQYF.

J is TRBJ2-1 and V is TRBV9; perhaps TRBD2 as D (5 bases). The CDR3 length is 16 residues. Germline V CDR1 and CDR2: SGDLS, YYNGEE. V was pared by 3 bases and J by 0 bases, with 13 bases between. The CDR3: CASSDGISYSYNEQFF. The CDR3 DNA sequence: TGTGCCAGCAGCGACGGGATCTCCTACTCCTACAATGAGCAGTTCTTC.

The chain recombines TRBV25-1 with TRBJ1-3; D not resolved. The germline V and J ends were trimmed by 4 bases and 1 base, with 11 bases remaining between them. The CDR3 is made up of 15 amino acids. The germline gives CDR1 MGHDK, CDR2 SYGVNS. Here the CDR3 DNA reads TGTGCCAGCAGTGCTGTTCAGGATTCTGGAAACACCATATATTTT. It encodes CASSAVQDSGNTIYF.

Here the CDR3 reads CSVEVPGLYGYTF. CDR3 coding DNA: TGCAGCGTTGAAGTTCCCGGGCTCTATGGCTACACCTTC. The genes are TRBV29-1 and TRBJ1-2; no firm D call. CDR1 is SQVTM, CDR2 ANQGSEA, per germline. The CDR3 runs 13 residues. V was trimmed by 1 base and J by 4 bases, leaving 10 bases between them.

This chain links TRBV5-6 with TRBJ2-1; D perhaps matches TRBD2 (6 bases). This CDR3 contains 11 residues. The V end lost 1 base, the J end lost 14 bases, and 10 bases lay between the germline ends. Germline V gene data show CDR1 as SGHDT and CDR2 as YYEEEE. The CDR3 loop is CASSLRGDEFF. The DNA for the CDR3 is TGTGCCAGCAGCTTGCGCGGGGACGAGTTCTTC.

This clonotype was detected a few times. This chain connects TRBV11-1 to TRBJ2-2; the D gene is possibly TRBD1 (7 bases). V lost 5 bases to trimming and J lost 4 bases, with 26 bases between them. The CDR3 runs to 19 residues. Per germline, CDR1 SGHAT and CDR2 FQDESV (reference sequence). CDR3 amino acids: CASSAGTAGTWVSTGELFF. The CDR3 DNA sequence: TGTGCCAGCAGCGCCGGGACAGCCGGGACTTGGGTTAGCACCGGGGAGCTGTTTTTT. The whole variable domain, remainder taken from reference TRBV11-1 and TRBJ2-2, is EAEVAQSPRYKITEKSQAVAFWCDPISGHATLYWYRQILGQGPELLVQFQDESVVDDSQLPKDRFSAERLKGVDSTLKIQPAELGDSAMYLCASSAGTAGTWVSTGELFFGEGSRLTVL.